Below are 32 T cell receptor beta chains sequenced from a single sample in a study of T cell clonality in common variable immunodeficiency. Assay used: immunoSEQ multiplex PCR; TCRdb lists only in-frame clones, some missing. The table lists approximately 46,000 clones, with no singletons. The specimen was peripheral blood mononuclear cells. The receptors derive from a person aged 18 to 69 in good health.

This clone was detected ten times or more. The read ends 3 residues before the CDR3 terminus; that terminus is restored from the germline J gene. The chain carries TRBV6-2 or TRBV6-3 and TRBJ2-5; no definite D call. The V end lost 6 bases, the J end lost 2 bases, and 13 bases lay between the germline ends. The CDR3 runs 14 residues. Germline CDR1 MNHEY, CDR2 SVGEGT. The CDR3 spells CASRNTAAQETQYF. Partial CDR3 DNA: TGTGCCAGCAGGAACACCGCGGCTCAAGAGACC.

This clone occurred many times. From the germline J gene comes the end of the CDR3, since the read stops 3 residues before it. The gene calls are TRBV6-2 or TRBV6-3 and TRBJ2-7; the D call may be TRBD1 or TRBD2 (5 bases each). Looked up from germline, CDR1 is MNHEY and CDR2 is SVGEGT. The CDR3 has 13 residues. V lost 4 bases and J lost 4, with 11 bases in between. The CDR3 here is CASSLAGRYEQYF. CDR3 bases read: TGTGCCAGCAGTTTGGCAGGGAGATACGAG.

The sample holds many counts of this clone. The CDR3 end is not reached by the read, which stops 3 residues before it; the germline J gene fills it in. The chain combines TRBV5-6 with TRBJ2-7; TRBD2 aligns across 8 bases. The CDR3 runs to 15 residues. Trimming removed 2 bases from V and 2 bases from J; junction bases left unmatched: 6. Germline V gene lookup returns CDR1 SGHDT and CDR2 YYEEEE. CDR3 sequence reads: CASSFGGGRAYEQYF. CDR3 DNA, as far as it was read: TGTGCCAGCAGCTTCGGGGGGGGCAGAGCCTACGAG.

To note about this clone: A much larger clone lies a single base off, so this may be a read error. Read sequence stops 3 residues before the CDR3 end, and the germline J gene provides the missing end. The rearrangement uses TRBV7-6 and TRBJ1-6; 7 bases match TRBD1. CDR1 SGHVS and CDR2 FNYEAQ come from the germline V gene. Trimming at V came to 4 bases and at J to 5 bases, leaving 2 bases not matched to a gene. CDR3 length equals 14 residues. The sequenced CDR3 bases are TGTGCCAGCAGCTCCGGACAGGATAATTCACCC. Its protein is CASSSGQDNSP. The complete CDR3 reads CASSSGQDNSPLHF.

The sample holds many counts of this clone. The read ends 3 residues shy of where the CDR3 ends; the end is completed using the germline J gene. The chain recombines TRBV30 with TRBJ1-2, with TRBD1 matching 8 bases. The germline V gene encodes CDR1 GTSNPN and CDR2 SVGIG (reference sequence). Trimming took 6 bases from V and 4 from J; bases not matched to a gene: 7. The CDR3 consists of 13 residues. CDR3 amino acids: CACWAGGIYGYTF. The CDR3 bases that were read are TGTGCCTGTTGGGCAGGGGGCATCTATGGC.

This clone was detected many times. Just one base apart from a much larger clone, this may be a read error. Read sequence stops 3 residues before the CDR3 end, and the germline J gene provides the missing end. The V gene is TRBV5-6, the J gene TRBJ2-2; 7 positions agree with TRBD2. The germline V gene has CDR1 SGHDT and CDR2 YYEEEE. CDR3 length: 13 residues. The CDR3 reads CASSLDRGEKLFF. CDR3 DNA, as far as it was read: TGTGCCAGCAGCTTGGATCGGGGGGAAAAG.

This clone was counted ten times or more. The CDR3 end falls 3 residues outside the read, so it is completed with the germline J gene. J is TRBJ1-3 and V is TRBV6-1; a possible D gene is TRBD1 (6 bases). CDR3 size: 15 residues. Germline V gives CDR1 MNHNS, CDR2 SASEGT. Trimming removed 4 bases from V and 4 bases from J, with 14 bases in between. CDR3 amino acids: CASSAGDKWGNTIYF. The CDR3 DNA, read in part, is TGTGCCAGCAGTGCCGGGGACAAATGGGGAAACACC.

There are many counts of this clone. The DNA ends 3 residues before the CDR3 does, and the rest of the CDR3 is filled in from the germline J gene. This chain connects TRBV20-1 to TRBJ2-3, with D maybe TRBD2 (5 bases). Per the germline V gene, CDR1 is DFQATT and CDR2 is SNEGSKA (reference sequence). The CDR3 is 14 residues long. The V and J ends lost 4 bases and 4 bases respectively, with 15 bases between them. The DNA read from the CDR3 is TGCAGTGCTATTGCCGGTACGAGGGCAGATACG. Protein: CSAIAGTRADT. The entire CDR3 is CSAIAGTRADTQYF.

This clone was seen repeatedly, ten times or more. The read comes to an end 3 residues before the CDR3 does, leaving the germline J gene to fill in the end. The V gene is TRBV30, the J gene TRBJ2-3; 8 positions agree with TRBD2. V gave up 3 bases and J gave up 6 bases; unmatched junction bases: 5. The CDR3 contains 13 residues. Germline V gives CDR1 GTSNPN, CDR2 SVGIG (reference sequence). The CDR3 sequence is CAWSTGGGDTQYF. CDR3 DNA (partial): TGTGCCTGGAGCACCGGCGGGGGGGATACG. Full variable domain (missing parts from reference TRBV30 and TRBJ2-3): SQTIHQWPATLVQPVGSPLSLECTVEGTSNPNLYWYRQAAGRGLQLLFYSVGIGQISSEVPQNLSASRPQDRQFILSSKKLLLSDSGFYLCAWSTGGGDTQYFGPGTRLTVL.

This clone appeared many times. The CDR3 end is not reached by the read, which stops 3 residues before it; the germline J gene fills it in. This chain connects TRBV3-1 (or the pseudogene TRBV3-2) to TRBJ2-2, with TRBD1 as a possible D gene (5 bases). The CDR3 runs 16 residues. Germline loops: CDR1 LGHDT, CDR2 YNNKEL (reference sequence). The V end was cut by 4 bases, the J end by 1 base, with 13 bases between. The CDR3 DNA, read in part, is TGTGCCAGCAGCCTGAGCCTCACAGGGAACACCGGGGAG. Protein: CASSLSLTGNTGE. The full-length CDR3 reads as CASSLSLTGNTGELFF.

In this sample, this clone turned up many times. Sequencing ends 3 residues short of the CDR3 end; the germline J gene provides the rest. The rearrangement links TRBV7-2 to TRBJ2-5; 7 bases are shared with TRBD2. CDR1 is SGHTA and CDR2 is FQGNSA in the germline V gene. The CDR3 runs 13 residues. The ends lost 4 bases at V and 5 bases at J; junction bases unmatched: 4. The CDR3 spells CASSYLGGETQYF. CDR3 DNA (partial): TGTGCCAGCAGCTACCTGGGGGGGGAGACC.

A note on this clone: The DNA ends 3 residues before the CDR3 does, and the rest of the CDR3 is filled in from the germline J gene. The chain has TRBV30 and TRBJ2-2; perhaps D is TRBD1 or TRBD2 (6 bases each). Germline assignment: CDR1 GTSNPN and CDR2 SVGIG (reference sequence). There are 13 residues in the CDR3. Here the CDR3 reads CAWCGGQNSPLFF. The covered CDR3 bases are TGTGCCTGGTGTGGGGGGCAAAATTCACCG.

This clone was found many times. The read finishes 3 residues shy of the CDR3 end, and the germline J gene is used to complete it. The rearrangement uses TRBV5-1 and TRBJ1-4; a weak D match, TRBD1 (5 bases). This CDR3 comprises 14 residues. Germline CDR1 and CDR2: SGHRS and YFSETQ. The CDR3 spells CASSLASGLWKLFF. Partial CDR3 DNA: TGCGCCAGCAGCTTGGCCTCAGGGTTGTGGAAA. Complete variable domain (other parts from reference TRBV5-1 and TRBJ1-4): KAGVTQTPRYLIKTRGQQVTLSCSPISGHRSVSWYQQTPGQGLQFLFEYFSETQRNKGNFPGRFSGRQFSNSRSEMNVSTLELGDSALYLCASSLASGLWKLFFGSGTQLSVL.

This clone was counted ten times or more. From the germline J gene comes the end of the CDR3, since the read stops 3 residues before it. V and J are TRBV19 and TRBJ1-5; D is possibly TRBD1 (6 bases). Germline CDR1 is LNHDA and CDR2 is SQIVND (reference sequence). The CDR3 consists of 14 residues. Trimming shortened V by 7 bases and J by 0 bases, and 10 bases separated the two germline ends. CDR3 in amino acids: CASMGQYSNQPQHF. CDR3 DNA (partial): TGTGCCAGTATGGGACAATATAGCAATCAGCCC.

This clone was counted many times. The read ends 3 residues early relative to the CDR3; the germline J gene fills the gap. The chain has TRBV7-8 and TRBJ1-5, with D possibly being TRBD1 (6 bases). The V and J ends lost 1 base and 3 bases respectively, with 13 bases between them. CDR1 and CDR2 (germline): SGHVS, FQNEAQ. This CDR3 is built from 16 residues. The CDR3 here is CASSLVRDTLNQPQHF. Partial CDR3 DNA: TGTGCCAGCAGCTTAGTTAGGGACACCCTCAATCAGCCC.

With regard to this clone: The read comes to an end 3 residues before the CDR3 does, leaving the germline J gene to fill in the end. The chain employs TRBV19 and TRBJ2-3; TRBD2 agrees at 10 bases. From germline, CDR1 is LNHDA and CDR2 SQIVND (reference sequence). The CDR3 sequence is 14 residues long. The sequenced CDR3 bases are TGTGCCAGTAGTCCACGGACTAGCGGACAGACG. This gives the protein CASSPRTSGQT. The full CDR3 protein reads CASSPRTSGQTQYF.

This clone has a count of ten or more. The observed sequence ends 3 residues before the CDR3 terminus, with the missing tail filled in from the germline J gene. This chain joins TRBV29-1 and TRBJ1-1; D is undetermined. Trimming removed 6 bases at V and 0 bases at J, with 11 bases between. The V gene's germline CDR1 is SQVTM and CDR2 ANQGSEA. The CDR3 is made up of 13 amino acids. This CDR3 is CSVARGMNTEAFF. The covered CDR3 bases are TGCAGCGTCGCGCGGGGAATGAACACTGAA.

This clone was seen ten or more times. From the germline J gene comes the end of the CDR3, since the read stops 3 residues before it. The rearrangement uses TRBV4-1 and TRBJ1-2; 7 bases line up with TRBD1. V lost 4 bases and J lost 4; bases outside the gene matches: 15. Germline CDR1 is MGHRA and CDR2 is YSYEKL. The CDR3 length is 17 residues. CDR3 region: CASSPRQGGEWGYGYTF. The sequenced part of the CDR3 DNA is TGCGCCAGCAGCCCGCGACAGGGAGGAGAGTGGGGCTATGGC.

This clone was seen many times. The read ends 3 residues shy of where the CDR3 ends; the end is completed using the germline J gene. This rearrangement joins TRBV6-1 to TRBJ1-2, with 7 bases lining up with TRBD1. Germline loops: CDR1 MNHNS, CDR2 SASEGT. V was pared by 2 bases and J by 4 bases, with 7 bases of the junction left unmatched. The CDR3 runs 15 residues. The CDR3 here is CASSETLGQLYGYTF. The CDR3 bases that were read are TGTGCCAGCAGTGAAACTCTGGGACAGCTCTATGGC.

At least ten counts were recorded for this clone. The CDR3 is cut off 3 residues early in the read; its end comes from the germline J gene. The genes are TRBV2 and TRBJ2-2; TRBD1 is a possible D gene (6 bases). From germline, CDR1 is SNHLY and CDR2 FYNNEI. V was clipped by 6 bases and J by 0 bases, with 14 bases between them. The CDR3 has 16 residues. CDR3 in amino acids: CASSQTGSTNTGELFF. Incomplete CDR3 DNA: TGTGCCAGCAGCCAGACAGGATCCACGAACACCGGGGAG.

At least ten counts were recorded for this clone. The read halts 3 residues ahead of the CDR3 end, with the missing end drawn from the germline J gene. The chain combines TRBV7-8 with TRBJ2-7, with D maybe TRBD2 (5 bases). Trimming removed 1 base from V and 3 bases from J, with 10 bases in between. Germline assignment: CDR1 SGHVS and CDR2 FQNEAQ. The CDR3 is 14 amino acids. CDR3 in amino acids: CASSLGSGFYEQYF. The DNA read from the CDR3 is TGTGCCAGCAGCTTAGGAAGCGGATTCTACGAG.

The table lists this clone with many counts. CDR3 bases read: TGTGCCAGTAGTATAGATTCTCCAGGGTGGGCTGAG. Protein: CASSIDSPGWAE. Given in full, the CDR3 is CASSIDSPGWAEQFF. This chain joins TRBV19 and TRBJ2-1, with a weak D call TRBD1 (5 bases). The read finishes 3 residues shy of the CDR3 end, and the germline J gene is used to complete it. V lost 0 bases and J 9 bases, leaving 15 bases between the germline ends. The CDR3 covers 15 residues. The germline V gene encodes CDR1 LNHDA and CDR2 SQIVND (reference sequence).

The table lists this clone with many counts. The read terminates 3 residues ahead of where the CDR3 ends, so the germline J gene completes it. V and J are TRBV19 and TRBJ2-7; 11 bases are shared with TRBD2. V lost 3 bases and J lost 0; bases outside the gene matches: 7. The CDR3 has 17 amino acids. The germline CDR1 and CDR2 sequences are LNHDA and SQIVND (reference sequence). The sequenced CDR3 bases are TGTGCCAGTAGTATTGCTAGCGGGGGGCTAAGCTCCTACGAG. Protein product: CASSIASGGLSSYE. Given in full, the CDR3 is CASSIASGGLSSYEQYF.

This clone was detected only a few times. This may be a read error, as it is one base from a much larger clone. The sequence runs out 3 residues before the end of the CDR3; the remainder is reconstructed from the germline J gene. V gene TRBV19 combines with J gene TRBJ2-5; D call uncertain. Germline V gene sequence: CDR1 LNHDA, CDR2 SQIVND (reference sequence). The CDR3 extends over 13 amino acids. CDR3 bases read: TGTGCCAGTAGTAAGGGCCACACAGATACC. It translates to CASSKGHTDT. The CDR3 reads in full as CASSKGHTDTQYF.

This clone was found many times. Sequencing ends 3 residues short of the CDR3 end; the germline J gene provides the rest. The V and J genes are TRBV20-1 and TRBJ2-1; 8 nucleotides align to TRBD2. CDR1 is DFQATT, CDR2 SNEGSKA, per germline (reference sequence). The CDR3 extends over 14 amino acids. The ends lost 6 bases at V and 0 bases at J; junction bases unmatched: 4. The CDR3 loop is CSAISGGSYNEQFF. The part of the CDR3 DNA that was read is TGCAGTGCAATAAGCGGGGGCTCCTACAATGAG.

This clone was counted between two and nine times. An end of the junction differs from the germline gene, which may be a read error. The read gets to within 3 residues of the CDR3 end, and the germline J gene fills in the rest. This sample includes further DNA sequences coding for the same CDR3. The chain uses TRBV5-1 and TRBJ1-3, with 7 nucleotides matching TRBD1. This CDR3 is built from 15 residues. Germline V gene data show CDR1 as SGHRS and CDR2 as YFSETQ. CDR3 DNA, as far as it was read: TGCGCCAGCAGCTCTTCAGGGGGGATGGGAAACACT. It encodes CASSSSGGMGNT. The full CDR3 is CASSSSGGMGNTIYF. Combining the CDR3 with reference TRBV5-1 and TRBJ1-3 gives the whole variable domain KAGVTQTPRYLIKTRGQQVTLSCSPISGHRSVSWYQQTPGQGLQFLFEYFSETQRNKGNFPGRFSGRQFSNSRSEMNVSTLELGDSALYLCASSSSGGMGNTIYFGEGSWLTVV.

This clone was observed many times. The CDR3 bases that were read are TGTGCCAGCAGCTTGCGACTAACTAGCACAGATACG. It encodes CASSLRLTSTDT. The entire CDR3 protein reads CASSLRLTSTDTQYF. V and J are TRBV5-4 and TRBJ2-3; D is perhaps TRBD2 (5 bases). The CDR3 extends 3 residues past the end of the read, so its final part is completed from the germline J gene. CDR1 and CDR2 from the germline V gene are SGHNT and YYREEE (reference sequence). Trimming took 1 base from V and 0 from J, leaving 9 bases between them. This CDR3 has 15 amino acids.

This clone was detected ten times or more. The missing CDR3 end, 3 residues past where the read stops, is filled in from the germline J gene. V and J are TRBV18 and TRBJ1-5, with TRBD1 matching 9 bases. The CDR3 is made up of 18 amino acids. J was trimmed by 7 bases and V by 3 bases; bases with no gene match: 16. The germline gives CDR1 KGHSH, CDR2 LQKENI. The CDR3 bases that were read are TGTGCCAGCTCACCCGGACAGGGGAAGTCGCTCTTGAGCCAGCCC. Its protein product is CASSPGQGKSLLSQP. The full CDR3 reads CASSPGQGKSLLSQPQHF.

This clone was seen repeatedly, ten times or more. The missing CDR3 end, 3 residues past where the read stops, is filled in from the germline J gene. This chain uses TRBV20-1 with TRBJ2-7, with TRBD2 identical over 12 bases. Unmatched junction bases numbered 3, after V lost 2 bases and J lost 4 bases. The CDR3 extends over 14 amino acids. CDR1 and CDR2 (germline): DFQATT, SNEGSKA (reference sequence). The CDR3 is CSARSGLAGYEQYF. The CDR3 bases that were read are TGCAGTGCTAGATCCGGACTAGCGGGGTACGAG.

This clone was counted ten times or more. The read gets to within 3 residues of the CDR3 end, and the germline J gene fills in the rest. The rearrangement links TRBV19 to TRBJ2-5; TRBD2 matches at 7 bases. V gave up 10 bases and J gave up 2 bases; unmatched junction bases: 16. Germline V gene lookup returns CDR1 LNHDA and CDR2 SQIVND (reference sequence). CDR3 size: 16 residues. CDR3 sequence reads: CATKYGGGGGQETQYF. The CDR3 bases that were read are TGTGCCACGAAGTACGGCGGGGGAGGAGGTCAAGAGACC. Filled out from reference TRBV19 and TRBJ2-5, the complete variable domain reads DGGITQSPKYLFRKEGQNVTLSCEQNLNHDAMYWYRQDPGQGLRLIYYSQIVNDFQKGDIAEGYSVSREKKESFPLTVTSAQKNPTAFYLCATKYGGGGGQETQYFGPGTRLLVL.

This clone was detected ten times or more. The read ends 3 residues early relative to the CDR3; the germline J gene fills the gap. The chain carries TRBV11-2 and TRBJ2-7; D remains unclear. V was trimmed by 5 bases and J by 0 bases, leaving 5 bases between them. The CDR3 has 12 residues. From germline, CDR1 is SGHAT and CDR2 FQNNGV. The CDR3 is CASSPSSYEQYF. Partial CDR3 DNA: TGTGCCAGCAGCCCCAGCTCCTACGAG.

Ten or more counts support this clone. The DNA ends 3 residues before the CDR3 does, and the rest of the CDR3 is filled in from the germline J gene. The chain employs TRBV5-1 and TRBJ1-4; no definite D call. Between the trimmed V and J ends, which lost 2 bases and 0 bases, there was a span of 5 bases. This CDR3 comprises 14 residues. CDR1 is SGHRS, CDR2 YFSETQ, per germline. The CDR3 region is CASSLPATNEKLFF. The CDR3 bases that were read are TGCGCCAGCAGCTTACCGGCAACTAATGAAAAA.